These 21 T cell receptor beta chains were sequenced from one sample in a study of neoadjuvant nivolumab and ipilimumab in lung cancer. Profiled with immunoSEQ multiplex PCR; TCRdb holds only in-frame clones, not every one. The data show about 33,000 clones, roughly nine tenths seen once. The source material was peripheral blood, sampled after neoadjuvant nivolumab, alone or with ipilimumab, at or shortly before surgery. The receptors shown here come from an adult with non-small cell lung cancer.

V gene TRBV6-4 combines with J gene TRBJ2-3; perhaps TRBD1 as D (6 bases). V dropped 3 bases and J dropped 8 bases, with 15 bases sitting between them. The CDR3 sequence is 14 residues long. Looked up from germline, CDR1 is MRHNA and CDR2 is SNTAGT. As DNA, the CDR3 is TGTGCCAGCAGTGATAACAGGGACGGATTTACGCAGTATTTT. Encoded protein: CASSDNRDGFTQYF.

The genes are TRBV11-1 and TRBJ2-7, with TRBD1 as a possible D gene (5 bases). CDR1 is SGHAT and CDR2 is FQDESV in the germline V gene (reference sequence). CDR3 length equals 14 residues. The V end was cut by 5 bases, the J end by 1 base, with 12 bases between. CDR3 DNA sequence: TGTGCCAGCAGCCGAACCGACAGTTCCTACGAGCAGTACTTC. Encoded protein: CASSRTDSSYEQYF.

This clone was recorded once. The rearrangement joins TRBV5-6 to TRBJ2-7; D not certain. Deletions cut 1 base from V and 5 bases from J, with 7 bases between. The CDR3 is 12 residues long. From germline, CDR1 is SGHDT and CDR2 YYEEEE. The CDR3 sequence: CASSLRHHEQYF. CDR3 in DNA: TGTGCCAGCAGCTTGAGGCATCACGAGCAGTACTTC. The entire variable domain, with the rest obtained from reference TRBV5-6 and TRBJ2-7, is as follows: DAGVTQSPTHLIKTRGQQVTLRCSPKSGHDTVSWYQQALGQGPQFIFQYYEEEERQRGNFPDRFSGHQFPNYSSELNVNALLLGDSALYLCASSLRHHEQYFGPGTRLTVT.

The J gene is TRBJ2-7, the V gene TRBV5-8; 7 bases line up with TRBD1. The V gene end was trimmed by 4 bases and the J gene end by 5 bases; junction bases not matched to a gene: 6. The CDR3 totals 13 residues. CDR1 and CDR2 from the germline V gene are SGHTS and YDEGEE. CDR3 loop: CASSRLQGNEQYF. For the CDR3, the DNA is TGTGCCAGCAGCCGATTACAGGGGAACGAGCAGTACTTC.

This rearrangement joins TRBV2 to TRBJ1-4, with D possibly being TRBD1 (5 bases). Trimming removed 6 bases at V and 3 bases at J, with 14 bases between. Germline V CDR1 and CDR2: SNHLY, FYNNEI. This CDR3 comprises 15 residues. DNA of the CDR3: TGTGCCAGCAGGGTCGGGGCCCCAGCTAATGAAAAACTGTTTTTT. This translates into CASRVGAPANEKLFF.

CDR3 protein: CASSLDLESQAWEQYF. CDR3 nucleotide sequence: TGTGCCAGCAGTTTAGACCTAGAATCGCAAGCGTGGGAGCAGTACTTC. J is TRBJ2-7 and V is TRBV28; D is undetermined. The CDR3 spans 16 residues. V lost 2 bases and J lost 7, with 21 bases in between. Per germline, CDR1 MDHEN and CDR2 SYDVKM.

The chain links TRBV5-1 to TRBJ1-1; TRBD1 might be the D (5 bases). V lost 0 bases and J lost 1, with 7 bases in between. The CDR3 loop spans 14 amino acids. Germline lookup yields CDR1 SGHRS and CDR2 YFSETQ. The CDR3 is CASSLATANTEAFF. DNA for the CDR3: TGCGCCAGCAGCTTGGCGACAGCGAACACTGAAGCTTTCTTT. Full variable domain (rest looked up from reference TRBV5-1 and TRBJ1-1): KAGVTQTPRYLIKTRGQQVTLSCSPISGHRSVSWYQQTPGQGLQFLFEYFSETQRNKGNFPGRFSGRQFSNSRSEMNVSTLELGDSALYLCASSLATANTEAFFGQGTRLTVV.

The chain recombines TRBV18 with TRBJ2-3; TRBD2 matches at 11 bases. Germline CDR1 reads KGHSH; CDR2 reads LQKENI. The CDR3 spans 15 residues. V lost 0 bases, J lost 4 bases, and 0 bases stayed unmatched. As DNA, the CDR3 is TGTGCCAGCTCACCACCGGGACTAGCGGCAGATACGCAGTATTTT. Translated: CASSPPGLAADTQYF. Variable domain in full (rest from reference TRBV18 and TRBJ2-3): NAGVMQNPRHLVRRRGQEARLRCSPMKGHSHVYWYRQLPEEGLKFMVYLQKENIIDESGMPKERFSAEFPKEGPSILRIQQVVRGDSAAYFCASSPPGLAADTQYFGPGTRLTVL.

Concerning this clone itself: The germline gene is not matched at one end of the junction; a read error may be the cause. J is TRBJ2-3 and V is TRBV10-3, with TRBD1 as a possible D gene (5 bases). CDR3 size: 16 residues. Germline CDR1 and CDR2: ENHRY and SYGVKD. The CDR3 loop is CAISQSAGPLTDTQYF. CDR3 in DNA: TGTGCCATCAGTCAGTCGGCAGGGCCCCTTACAGATACGCAGTATTTT.

This clone was seen just once. V usage is TRBV7-8 and J usage is TRBJ1-1; TRBD1 might be the D (5 bases). Germline-derived CDR1 and CDR2 are SGHVS and FQNEAQ. This CDR3 is built from 13 residues. V gave up 5 bases and J gave up 7 bases, with 14 bases separating them. CDR3 nucleotide sequence: TGTGCCAGCAGCCCCGGGGCCGGACTTGAAGCTTTCTTT. It translates to CASSPGAGLEAFF.

The chain carries TRBV14 and TRBJ2-7; D may correspond to TRBD1 or TRBD2 (5 bases each). Trimming cost V 6 bases and J 5 bases, with 11 bases left between them. The CDR3 consists of 12 residues. Per the germline V gene, CDR1 is SGHDN and CDR2 is FVKESK. The chain's CDR3 is CASSYGGNEQYF. The DNA for the CDR3 is TGTGCCAGCAGTTATGGGGGAAACGAGCAGTACTTC.

The chain is built from TRBV6-1 and TRBJ2-7, with D maybe TRBD2 (6 bases). The length of the CDR3 is 15 residues. Germline V CDR1 and CDR2: MNHNS, SASEGT. Trimming removed 4 bases from V and 1 base from J, with 14 bases in between. CDR3 in amino acids: CASSVSSGLSYEQYF. CDR3 DNA sequence: TGTGCCAGCAGTGTATCTTCGGGACTGTCCTACGAGCAGTACTTC.

V usage is TRBV5-4 and J usage is TRBJ2-5; the match to TRBD1 covers 7 bases. Germline-derived CDR1 and CDR2 are SGHNT and YYREEE (reference sequence). The CDR3 spans 14 residues. The V segment lost 1 base and the J segment 5 bases; nucleotides outside the gene matches: 5. CDR3 nucleotide sequence: TGTGCCAGCAGCTTGTTAAGGGGGCGTGAGACCCAGTACTTC. Residues: CASSLLRGRETQYF.

V is TRBV11-2 and J is TRBJ2-2; possible D gene TRBD1, 6 bases. Germline CDR1 and CDR2: SGHAT and FQNNGV. The CDR3 extends over 15 amino acids. The V gene lost 5 bases and the J gene lost 5 bases, with 15 bases spanning the gap. CDR3 sequence: CASSLTGMVTGELFF. CDR3 bases: TGTGCCAGCAGCCTCACAGGGATGGTGACCGGGGAGCTGTTTTTT.

The chain has TRBV6-6 and TRBJ1-2; D gene ambiguous. Per the germline V gene, CDR1 is MNHNY and CDR2 is SVGAGI (reference sequence). The CDR3 loop spans 15 amino acids. Trimming stripped 2 bases from V and 4 bases from J, with 14 bases between. CDR3 loop: CASSYPPPTVYGYTF. CDR3 sequence (DNA): TGTGCCAGCAGTTACCCCCCTCCGACGGTCTATGGCTACACCTTC.

The chain employs TRBV19 and TRBJ2-2, with TRBD1 matching over 11 bases. Looked up from germline, CDR1 is LNHDA and CDR2 is SQIVND (reference sequence). This CDR3 contains 15 residues. Losses at the gene ends were 10 bases for V and 2 bases for J; bases not matched to a gene: 6. CDR3 amino acids: CATGQGAHNTGELFF. The DNA for the CDR3 is TGTGCCACCGGACAGGGGGCGCATAACACCGGGGAGCTGTTTTTT.

This clone was recorded only once. This sequence joins TRBV4-1 and TRBJ1-1; a possible D gene is TRBD1 (6 bases). This CDR3 is 14 amino acids long. V lost 4 bases to trimming and J lost 6 bases, with 15 bases between them. The germline CDR1 and CDR2 sequences are MGHRA and YSYEKL. The DNA of the CDR3 is TGCGCCAGCAGCCGCGGGGGCCCCGGGGCTGAAGCTTTCTTT. It is translated as CASSRGGPGAEAFF.

This clone was found a few times. The genes are TRBV29-1 and TRBJ1-5; 8 bases align to TRBD1. Trimming removed 5 bases from V and 4 bases from J; junction bases left unmatched: 4. The V gene's germline CDR1 is SQVTM and CDR2 ANQGSEA. CDR3 length equals 13 residues. CDR3 coding DNA: TGCAGCGTTCTACAGGGGGATAATCAGCCCCAGCATTTT. Amino acid sequence: CSVLQGDNQPQHF.

The J gene is TRBJ2-5, the V gene TRBV5-5; D remains unclear. CDR3 length: 13 amino acids. Trimming took off 6 bases at V and 4 bases at J, with 13 bases between the two ends. Germline assignment: CDR1 SGHKS and CDR2 YYEKEE (reference sequence). This CDR3 is CASTFPGGETQYF. In nucleotides, the CDR3 is TGTGCCAGCACCTTTCCCGGCGGAGAGACCCAGTACTTC.

The rearrangement uses TRBV29-1 and TRBJ1-1; D might be TRBD1 (6 bases). Germline loops: CDR1 SQVTM, CDR2 ANQGSEA. This CDR3 contains 14 residues. Trimming shortened V by 7 bases and J by 6 bases, and 21 bases separated the two germline ends. CDR3 nucleotides: TGCAGCGCCATTGGGGGGGGACAAATCTCTGAAGCTTTCTTT. Its translation is CSAIGGGQISEAFF.

The chain has TRBV10-1 and TRBJ2-7; D unclear. The CDR3 contains 14 residues. In germline, CDR1 is WNHNN, CDR2 SYGVQD (reference sequence). The germline V and J ends were trimmed by 8 bases and 3 bases, with 17 bases remaining between them. Here the CDR3 DNA reads TGCGCCAGCTCGAGTAGCTCGGAAAGCTACGAGCAGTACTTC. It translates to CASSSSSESYEQYF.